This is a list of T cell receptor beta chains from one sample in a study of lymphopenia after photon versus proton radiotherapy. Profiling relied on immunoSEQ multiplex PCR, and the TCRdb table lists in-frame clones only, not all of them. The sample holds 25,000 to 40,000 clones, approximately 80% seen once. Source: peripheral blood, taken from a patient treated with proton-based radiotherapy. Receptors were obtained from a woman in her 70s with pancreatic cancer. Both conserved end residues are trimmed from each CDR3. Only part of the rows carry a size: once, few, many, or a class if the clone is expanded.

V	J	size	CDR3
TRBV28	TRBJ2-3	.	ASTNTDTQY
TRBV7-2	TRBJ2-1	few	ASSHHGGAYNEQF
TRBV28	TRBJ2-5	.	ASSLNRDRGSRTQY
TRBV2	TRBJ1-5	few	ASSEEGVISNQPQH
TRBV28	TRBJ1-5	once	ASSLINQPQH
TRBV6-6	TRBJ2-3	.	ASCRTTRGDTQY
TRBV13	TRBJ2-7	once	ASSPPSGTGDYEQY
TRBV5-4	TRBJ2-3	.	ASNRGSPLTDTQY
TRBV30	TRBJ1-5	.	AWSGADNQPQH
TRBV2	TRBJ2-7	.	ASSEGAAYEQY